This T cell receptor (beta chain) derives from a study of vaccination effects on CD4 cells after COVID-19. TCRdb keeps only in-frame clones here, not all; method: immunoSEQ multiplex PCR. The repertoire holds roughly 34,000 clones, roughly 70% seen once, with roughly 3.8% in the top ten. In regard to this clone: Its antigen is undetermined.

The CDR3 extends over 14 amino acids. From germline, CDR1 is LNHDA and CDR2 SQIVND (reference sequence). The ends were cut back, 1 base at V and 2 bases at J, with 9 bases in the middle. Subsequent to about 10 days of culture, CD4+ T cells were isolated. The receptor was isolated from a human donor who received a COVID-19 vaccine. This chain links TRBV19 with TRBJ2-7; D gene unclear. The material sequenced was CD4+ T cells from PBMCs cultured without peptide, taken before COVID-19 vaccination. This chain's CDR3 is CASSIGSNTYEQYF. DNA of the CDR3: TGTGCCAGTAGTATAGGGAGCAATACCTACGAGCAGTACTTC.